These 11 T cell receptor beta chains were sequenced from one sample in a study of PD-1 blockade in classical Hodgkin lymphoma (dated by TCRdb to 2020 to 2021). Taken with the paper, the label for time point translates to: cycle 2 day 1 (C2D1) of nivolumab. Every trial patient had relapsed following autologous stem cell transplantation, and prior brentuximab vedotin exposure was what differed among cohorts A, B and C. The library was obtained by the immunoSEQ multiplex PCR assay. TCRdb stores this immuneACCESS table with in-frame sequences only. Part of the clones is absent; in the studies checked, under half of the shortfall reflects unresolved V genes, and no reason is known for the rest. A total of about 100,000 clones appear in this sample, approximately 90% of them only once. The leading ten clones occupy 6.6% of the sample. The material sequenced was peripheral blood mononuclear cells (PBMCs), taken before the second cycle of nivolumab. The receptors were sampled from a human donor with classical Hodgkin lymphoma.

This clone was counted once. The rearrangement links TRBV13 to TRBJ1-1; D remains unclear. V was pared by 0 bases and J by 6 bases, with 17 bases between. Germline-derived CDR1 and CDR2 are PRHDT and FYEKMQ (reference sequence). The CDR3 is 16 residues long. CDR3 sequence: CASSLGLYKTYPEAFF. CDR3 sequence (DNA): TGTGCCAGCAGCTTAGGCCTATATAAGACTTACCCTGAAGCTTTCTTT.

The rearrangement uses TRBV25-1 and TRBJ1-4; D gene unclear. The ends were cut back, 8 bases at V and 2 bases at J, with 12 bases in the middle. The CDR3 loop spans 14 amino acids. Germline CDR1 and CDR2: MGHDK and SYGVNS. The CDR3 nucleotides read TGTGCCAGCGCCCAGACATGGACTAATGAAAAACTGTTTTTT. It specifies CASAQTWTNEKLFF.

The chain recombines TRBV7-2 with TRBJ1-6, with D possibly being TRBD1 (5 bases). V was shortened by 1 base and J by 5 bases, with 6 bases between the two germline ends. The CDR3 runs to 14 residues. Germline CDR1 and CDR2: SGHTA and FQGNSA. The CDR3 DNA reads TGTGCCAGCAGCTTAGAAGGGGATAATTCACCCCTCCACTTT. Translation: CASSLEGDNSPLHF.

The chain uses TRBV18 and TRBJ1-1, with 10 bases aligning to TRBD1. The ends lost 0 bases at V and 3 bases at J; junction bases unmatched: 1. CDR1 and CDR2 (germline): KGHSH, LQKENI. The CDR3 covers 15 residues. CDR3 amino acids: CASSPPGQGYTEAFF. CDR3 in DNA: TGTGCCAGCTCACCACCGGGACAGGGGTACACTGAAGCTTTCTTT.

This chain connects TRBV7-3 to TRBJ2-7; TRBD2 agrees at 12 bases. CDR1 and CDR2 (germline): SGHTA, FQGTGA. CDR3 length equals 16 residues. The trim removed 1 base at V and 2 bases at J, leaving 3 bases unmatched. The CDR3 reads CASSLRLAGDPYEQYF. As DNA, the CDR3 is TGTGCCAGCAGCTTAAGACTAGCGGGGGACCCCTACGAGCAGTACTTC.

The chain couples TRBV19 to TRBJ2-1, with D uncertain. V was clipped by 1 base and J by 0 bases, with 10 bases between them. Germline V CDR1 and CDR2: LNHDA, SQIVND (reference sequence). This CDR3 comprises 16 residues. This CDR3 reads CASSIGDLSSYNEQFF. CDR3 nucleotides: TGTGCCAGTAGTATAGGCGACTTGAGCTCCTACAATGAGCAGTTCTTC.

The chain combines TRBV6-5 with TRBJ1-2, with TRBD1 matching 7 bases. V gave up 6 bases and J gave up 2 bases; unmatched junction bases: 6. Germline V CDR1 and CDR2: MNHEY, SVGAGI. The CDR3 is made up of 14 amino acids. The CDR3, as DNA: TGTGCCAGCAGCATCGACAGGGAGAACTATGGCTACACCTTC. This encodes CASSIDRENYGYTF.

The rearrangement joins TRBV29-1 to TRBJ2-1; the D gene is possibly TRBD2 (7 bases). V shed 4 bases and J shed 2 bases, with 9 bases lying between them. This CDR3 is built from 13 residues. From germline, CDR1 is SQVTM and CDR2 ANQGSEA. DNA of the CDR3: TGCAGCGTTGTCGGGGGGCCCTACAATGAGCAGTTCTTC. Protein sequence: CSVVGGPYNEQFF.

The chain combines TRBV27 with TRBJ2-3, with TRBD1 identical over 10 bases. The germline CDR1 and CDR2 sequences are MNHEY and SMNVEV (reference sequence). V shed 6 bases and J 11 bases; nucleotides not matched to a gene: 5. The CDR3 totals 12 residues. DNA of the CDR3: TGTGCCAGCAGGACAGGGGGCAGTGGGCAGTATTTT. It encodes CASRTGGSGQYF.

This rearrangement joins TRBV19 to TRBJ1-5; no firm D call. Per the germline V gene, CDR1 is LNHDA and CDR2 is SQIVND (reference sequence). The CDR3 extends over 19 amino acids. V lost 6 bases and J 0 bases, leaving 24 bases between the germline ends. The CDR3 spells CASRGGPYRSLNSNQPQHF. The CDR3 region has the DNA TGTGCCAGTAGAGGTGGCCCCTACAGATCGTTAAATAGCAATCAGCCCCAGCATTTT.

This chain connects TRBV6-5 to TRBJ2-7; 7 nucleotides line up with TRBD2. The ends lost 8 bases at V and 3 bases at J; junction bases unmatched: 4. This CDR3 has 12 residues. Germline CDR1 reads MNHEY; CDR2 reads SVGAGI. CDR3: CASGTTDYEQYF. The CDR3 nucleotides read TGTGCCAGCGGGACTACCGACTACGAGCAGTACTTC.